The clone carrying this T cell receptor (beta chain) was seen a few times. Its antigen is not known. TCRdb recomputed calls from the 5' RACE reads with MiXCR, one row per CDR3 protein. The sample includes roughly 440,000 distinct CDR3 sequences, roughly a sixth of them seen just once. This entry belongs to a study of CD8 T cells in ankylosing spondylitis. Study-level points and caveats: Blood from ankylosing spondylitis patients appeared to carry a characteristic roughly eight-variant TCR beta motif. Reportedly, disease-linked clones are significantly enriched in ankylosing spondylitis patients' matched synovial fluid.

CDR1 is SGHRS and CDR2 is YFSETQ in the germline V gene. V shed 4 bases and J shed 1 base, with 8 bases lying between them. This CDR3 spans 13 amino acids. This TCR was sampled from a male donor with ankylosing spondylitis. The J gene is TRBJ1-1, the V gene TRBV5-1, with D uncertain. The sequencing input was blood, either unsorted or a sorted T cell fraction (not recorded which). CDR3 amino acids: CASSRAANTEAFF. Here the CDR3 DNA reads TGCGCCAGCAGCCGGGCAGCGAACACTGAAGCTTTCTTT.